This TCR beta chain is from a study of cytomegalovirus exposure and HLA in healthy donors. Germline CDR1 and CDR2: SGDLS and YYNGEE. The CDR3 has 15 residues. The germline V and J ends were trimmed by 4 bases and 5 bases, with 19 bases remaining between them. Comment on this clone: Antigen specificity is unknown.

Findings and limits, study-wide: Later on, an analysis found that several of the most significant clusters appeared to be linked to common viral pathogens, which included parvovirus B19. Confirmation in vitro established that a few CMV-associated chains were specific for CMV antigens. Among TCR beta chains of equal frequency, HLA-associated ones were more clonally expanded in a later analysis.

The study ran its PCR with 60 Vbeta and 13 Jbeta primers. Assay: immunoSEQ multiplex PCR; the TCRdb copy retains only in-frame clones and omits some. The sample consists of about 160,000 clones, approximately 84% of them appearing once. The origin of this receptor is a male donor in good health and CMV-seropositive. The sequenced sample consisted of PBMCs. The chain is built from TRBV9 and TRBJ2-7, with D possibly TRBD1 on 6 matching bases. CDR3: CASSPERGSGDEQYF. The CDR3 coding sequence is TGTGCCAGCAGCCCCGAAAGGGGGAGCGGCGACGAGCAGTACTTC. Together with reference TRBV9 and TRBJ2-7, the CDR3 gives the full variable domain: DSGVTQTPKHLITATGQRVTLRCSPRSGDLSVYWYQQSLDQGLQFLIQYYNGEERAKGNILERFSAQQFPDLHSELNLSSLELGDSALYFCASSPERGSGDEQYFGPGTRLTVT.